The 17 T cell receptor beta chains given below trace back to one sample, sequenced in a study of cytomegalovirus exposure and HLA in healthy donors. The PCR was carried out with 60 Vbeta primers and 13 Jbeta primers. Here immunoSEQ multiplex PCR was the method, and the copy in TCRdb shows in-frame clones only, minus some. The sample has roughly 250,000 clones; approximately 84% are singletons. The sequenced sample consisted of PBMCs. These receptors came from a woman aged 40 to 50 in good health and CMV-seropositive.

V usage is TRBV18 and J usage is TRBJ2-7, with TRBD1 matching 8 bases. V dropped 6 bases and J dropped 3; count of bases not matched to a gene: 7. This CDR3 region has 14 residues. Germline assignment: CDR1 KGHSH and CDR2 LQKENI. As DNA, the CDR3 is TGTGCCAGCTCGACCGGGACAGGCATCTACGAGCAGTACTTC. It codes for CASSTGTGIYEQYF.

The rearrangement links TRBV5-6 to TRBJ2-7, with D tentatively TRBD1 (6 bases). Trimming left V 0 bases short and J 7 bases short, with 11 bases between. The CDR3 contains 13 residues. Germline V gene lookup returns CDR1 SGHDT and CDR2 YYEEEE. The CDR3 protein is CASSLVAGAEQYF. The CDR3 DNA reads TGTGCCAGCAGCTTGGTGGCAGGGGCTGAGCAGTACTTC.

This sequence joins TRBV18 and TRBJ2-1; 7 positions agree with TRBD1. CDR3 length: 20 residues. V lost 4 bases, J lost 7 bases, and 25 bases stayed unmatched. Germline assignment: CDR1 KGHSH and CDR2 LQKENI. DNA for the CDR3: TGTGCCAGCTCACGAATTGCTCCCCATTCAAGACAGGGTGTCGAAAATGAGCAGTTCTTC. Translation gives CASSRIAPHSRQGVENEQFF.

J is TRBJ1-3 and V is TRBV28, with 8 bases aligning to TRBD1. The CDR3 contains 16 residues. V shed 5 bases, J shed 0 bases, and the junction held 6 bases outside the gene matches. The germline gives CDR1 MDHEN, CDR2 SYDVKM. The DNA of the CDR3 is TGTGCCAGCAGTCGTGCAGGGGGCTTCTCTGGAAACACCATATATTTT. Encoded protein: CASSRAGGFSGNTIYF.

This clone was seen once. V usage is TRBV6-6 and J usage is TRBJ1-2, with TRBD1 matching 8 bases. With V trimmed by 4 bases and J by 4 bases, 8 bases remained unmatched. This CDR3 spans 15 amino acids. CDR1 is MNHNY and CDR2 is SVGAGI in the germline V gene (reference sequence). CDR3 nucleotides: TGTGCCAGCAGTTCACCGGACAGGGAAGGCTATGGCTACACCTTC. This translates into CASSSPDREGYGYTF.

The chain carries TRBV28 and TRBJ1-2; weak D call: TRBD1 (6 bases). The CDR3 has 15 amino acids. Germline CDR1 and CDR2: MDHEN and SYDVKM. With 8 bases removed from V and 1 base from J, the gap between germline ends came to 17 bases. The CDR3 region has the DNA TGTGCCAGCTCCCCCGGGACACTACTTAACTATGGCTACACCTTC. It codes for CASSPGTLLNYGYTF.

V usage is TRBV28 and J usage is TRBJ2-7, with D tentatively TRBD2 (6 bases). CDR3 length: 14 residues. Deletions cut 3 bases from V and 3 bases from J, with 12 bases between. The germline CDR1 and CDR2 sequences are MDHEN and SYDVKM. CDR3 sequence (DNA): TGTGCCAGCAGTTTCCGGGAGTACGACTACGAGCAGTACTTC. The encoded protein is CASSFREYDYEQYF.

The V call is TRBV30, the J call TRBJ1-2; tentatively, D is TRBD1 (6 bases). The CDR3 extends over 13 amino acids. With 0 bases removed from V and 8 bases from J, the gap between germline ends came to 13 bases. Looked up from germline, CDR1 is GTSNPN and CDR2 is SVGIG (reference sequence). CDR3 in amino acids: CAWSVDARGGYTF. The CDR3 bases are TGTGCCTGGAGTGTCGACGCCAGGGGCGGCTACACCTTC.

This chain links TRBV27 with TRBJ2-1, with 9 nucleotides matching TRBD2. CDR3 size: 16 residues. Germline assignment: CDR1 MNHEY and CDR2 SMNVEV (reference sequence). The V segment lost 2 bases and the J segment 2 bases; nucleotides outside the gene matches: 4. The CDR3 DNA follows: TGTGCCAGCAGTTTACGGGCTAGCGGGACCTACAATGAGCAGTTCTTC. Residues: CASSLRASGTYNEQFF.

This clone was seen a handful of times. Sequence at one end of the junction differs from germline and may be a read error. The chain combines TRBV7-9 with TRBJ1-2, with D unresolved. This CDR3 is built from 15 residues. Germline-derived CDR1 and CDR2 are SEHNR and FQNEAQ (reference sequence). CDR3 nucleotides: TGTTCCAGCAGCCACCGCGCCAGACAAGCTCGTGGCTACACCTTC. Translation: CSSSHRARQARGYTF.

V is TRBV19 and J is TRBJ2-7; D might be TRBD1 (6 bases). V was shortened by 4 bases and J by 1 base, with 14 bases between the two germline ends. The CDR3 totals 15 residues. Looked up from germline, CDR1 is LNHDA and CDR2 is SQIVND (reference sequence). In DNA, the CDR3 is TGTGCCAGTAGTAGTCTAACAGGGCCATCCTACGAGCAGTACTTC. Translation: CASSSLTGPSYEQYF.

This clone appeared a few times. CDR3 coding DNA: TGTGCCTGGAGTGTAAGTGGGGCAGGGCGCACTGAAGCTTTCTTT. Its protein is CAWSVSGAGRTEAFF. V gene TRBV30 combines with J gene TRBJ1-1; TRBD1 might be the D (5 bases). Germline-derived CDR1 and CDR2 are GTSNPN and SVGIG (reference sequence). The CDR3 has 15 residues. V was cut by 0 bases and J by 4 bases, with 15 bases left in between.

This sequence joins TRBV7-9 and TRBJ2-7; 7 nucleotides line up with TRBD1. CDR3 length: 12 amino acids. V shed 6 bases and J 2 bases; nucleotides not matched to a gene: 1. Germline V gene data show CDR1 as SEHNR and CDR2 as FQNEAQ (reference sequence). As DNA, the CDR3 is TGTGCCAGCAGTACAGGGGCCTACGAGCAGTACTTC. Encoded protein: CASSTGAYEQYF. The complete variable domain, with remaining parts taken from reference TRBV7-9 and TRBJ2-7, reads DTGVSQNPRHKITKRGQNVTFRCDPISEHNRLYWYRQTLGQGPEFLTYFQNEAQLEKSRLLSDRFSAERPKGSFSTLEIQRTEQGDSAMYLCASSTGAYEQYFGPGTRLTVT.

The V gene is TRBV7-2, the J gene TRBJ1-1, with D possibly being TRBD1 (6 bases). The CDR3 has 14 amino acids. Germline V gene data show CDR1 as SGHTA and CDR2 as FQGNSA. Trimming took off 6 bases at V and 10 bases at J, with 21 bases between the two ends. DNA for the CDR3: TGTGCCAGCAGTTTAAACTCAGGGGCTGGTGGAGCTTTCTTT. Translated: CASSLNSGAGGAFF.

This clone was seen just once. The chain links TRBV5-8 to TRBJ2-1; D unresolved. Germline CDR1 reads SGHTS; CDR2 reads YDEGEE. Trimming removed 0 bases at V and 4 bases at J, with 5 bases between. The CDR3 consists of 13 residues. As DNA, the CDR3 is TGTGCCAGCAGCTTGGGGGCTTACAATGAGCAGTTCTTC. This translates into CASSLGAYNEQFF.

The J gene is TRBJ2-3, the V gene TRBV11-1; 10 bases line up with TRBD2. V shed 5 bases and J 4 bases; nucleotides not matched to a gene: 6. Germline CDR1 is SGHAT and CDR2 is FQDESV (reference sequence). The CDR3 runs 15 residues. This CDR3 is CASSLLAGVADTQYF. The CDR3 nucleotides are TGTGCCAGCAGCCTCCTAGCGGGAGTGGCAGATACGCAGTATTTT.

This clone turned up a few times. The V gene is TRBV27, the J gene TRBJ2-7; a weak D match, TRBD2 (5 bases). This CDR3 is built from 13 residues. CDR1 and CDR2 (germline): MNHEY, SMNVEV (reference sequence). The V gene lost 3 bases and the J gene lost 8 bases, with 14 bases spanning the gap. The CDR3 loop is CASSFVRLSQQYF. The CDR3 DNA follows: TGTGCCAGCAGTTTCGTTCGACTATCACAGCAGTACTTC.